The T cell receptor beta chain described here comes from a study of shared clonotypes between healthy human individuals. TCRdb's copy holds only in-frame clones and misses some; the assay was immunoSEQ multiplex PCR. The repertoire holds around 700,000 clones, with roughly 73% as singletons. Germline V gives CDR1 ENHRY, CDR2 SYGVKD. V was clipped by 6 bases and J by 1 base, with 7 bases between them. The CDR3 is made up of 13 amino acids. This clone was counted a few times. This sample includes further DNA sequences coding for the same CDR3. Specimen: memory CD4+ T cells sorted from blood. The subset was: CD45RA-negative fraction. The receptor was isolated from a woman aged 25 to 45 in good health. This chain links TRBV10-3 with TRBJ1-5; TRBD1 might be the D (5 bases). In DNA form, the CDR3 reads TGTGCCATCAGCCGGGACAGCAATCAGCCCCAGCATTTT. Translated, it gives CAISRDSNQPQHF.